Presented here are 9 T cell receptor beta chains from one specimen sequenced in a study of blood T cell repertoires in COVID-19. Profiling relied on immunoSEQ multiplex PCR, and the TCRdb table lists in-frame clones only, not all of them. Here the sample spans 200,000 to 300,000 clones, approximately 78% being singletons. The sequenced sample consisted of peripheral blood. The receptors come from a woman aged 55-69 years with active or convalescent COVID-19.

V and J are TRBV30 and TRBJ1-2; the D gene is possibly TRBD1 (6 bases). V dropped 4 bases and J dropped 7 bases, with 19 bases sitting between them. CDR1 and CDR2 from the germline V gene are GTSNPN and SVGIG (reference sequence). The CDR3 length is 14 residues. CDR3 nucleotide sequence: TGTGCCTGGACAGAGGGGGTTTCAAGGGGTGGCTACACCTTC. It specifies CAWTEGVSRGGYTF. Full variable domain (remainder filled in from reference TRBV30 and TRBJ1-2): SQTIHQWPATLVQPVGSPLSLECTVEGTSNPNLYWYRQAAGRGLQLLFYSVGIGQISSEVPQNLSASRPQDRQFILSSKKLLLSDSGFYLCAWTEGVSRGGYTFGSGTRLTVV.

This clone was seen a handful of times. V and J are TRBV10-1 and TRBJ2-2, with 7 bases matching TRBD1. The CDR3 has 14 residues. Per germline, CDR1 WNHNN and CDR2 SYGVQD (reference sequence). Trimming cost V 10 bases and J 0 bases; bases outside gene matches: 5. The CDR3 here is CATGTDPNTGELFF. DNA of the CDR3: TGCGCCACCGGGACAGACCCGAACACCGGGGAGCTGTTTTTT.

This rearrangement joins TRBV6-5 to TRBJ1-3; TRBD1 is a possible D gene (6 bases). CDR3 size: 13 residues. V lost 10 bases and J lost 7, with 17 bases in between. The germline V gene has CDR1 MNHEY and CDR2 SVGAGI. The CDR3 nucleotides are TGTGCCACGTGGGGACACAATTTTAACACCATATATTTT. Encoded protein: CATWGHNFNTIYF.

This chain joins TRBV19 and TRBJ1-2; 9 bases fit TRBD1. The CDR3 loop spans 14 amino acids. The V and J ends lost 3 bases and 4 bases, in that order; junction bases with no gene match: 3. Germline V lookup: CDR1 LNHDA, CDR2 SQIVND (reference sequence). CDR3 region: CASSMGTGFYGYTF. The CDR3 nucleotides read TGTGCCAGTAGTATGGGGACAGGGTTCTATGGCTACACCTTC.

V is TRBV6-5 and J is TRBJ2-6, with TRBD1 as a possible D gene (6 bases). The CDR3 spans 14 residues. V gave up 10 bases and J gave up 4 bases, with 14 bases separating them. Per the germline V gene, CDR1 is MNHEY and CDR2 is SVGAGI. The DNA of the CDR3 is TGTGCCATCTCCTCAGGGGAAGGGGCCAACGTCCTGACTTTC. This sequence encodes CAISSGEGANVLTF.

The CDR3 spells CASSLLGATLDYGYTF. The CDR3 DNA sequence: TGTGCCAGCAGTTTATTGGGGGCAACTCTCGACTATGGCTACACCTTC. This rearrangement joins TRBV27 to TRBJ1-2, with D perhaps matching TRBD1 (6 bases). Germline loops: CDR1 MNHEY, CDR2 SMNVEV (reference sequence). Between the trimmed V and J ends, which lost 1 base and 3 bases, there was a span of 15 bases. This CDR3 comprises 16 residues.

This chain connects TRBV30 to TRBJ1-1; D not certain. Germline V gene data show CDR1 as GTSNPN and CDR2 as SVGIG (reference sequence). Trimming pared 5 bases from V and 4 bases from J, leaving 8 bases between. The CDR3 length is 11 residues. DNA for the CDR3: TGTGCCTGGGGGAGGGCCACTGAAGCTTTCTTT. Protein product: CAWGRATEAFF.

The chain recombines TRBV11-2 with TRBJ1-2; TRBD1 matches at 7 bases. V shed 5 bases and J 9 bases; nucleotides not matched to a gene: 15. The CDR3 spans 15 residues. Germline CDR1 SGHAT, CDR2 FQNNGV. The CDR3 nucleotides are TGTGCCAGCAGCCTCTCTATGGACAGGACGCGTAGCTACACCTTC. It codes for CASSLSMDRTRSYTF.

This chain uses TRBV29-1 with TRBJ1-1; D is possibly TRBD1 (6 bases). The V end lost 7 bases, the J end lost 1 base, and 16 bases lay between the germline ends. Germline V gene lookup returns CDR1 SQVTM and CDR2 ANQGSEA. CDR3 length equals 14 residues. The CDR3 bases are TGCAGCGGGAAGTCAGGGGATGGGAACACTGAAGCTTTCTTT. It translates to CSGKSGDGNTEAFF.